This T cell receptor beta chain is from a study of Japanese encephalitis immunity and Zika vaccine responses (dated by TCRdb to about 2021). Broadly, across the study: Three 5.0 ug doses of alum-adjuvanted ZPIV were administered to included participants at weeks 0, 4 and 28. Approximately twelve participants were given two doses of JEV vaccine (IXIARO) 28 days apart, two to three months before the first ZPIV dose. Before ZPIV, twelve participants got a single dose of YFV vaccine (YF-VAX), while 8 to 10 participants were flavivirus-naive. About six representative participants from each pre-vaccination group were selected for TCR sequencing, using samples from week 0 (after pre-vaccination and before ZPIV) and week 52. TCR repertoires from three flavivirus-naive individuals were additionally analyzed at weeks 2, 6 and 52 after the start of ZPIV vaccination. For stimulations, either ZIKV structural-protein peptide pools divided into flavivirus-conserved and non-conserved sets or JEV or YFV peptides matching the pre-vaccination were used. The ZIKV peptides, 15-mers that overlapped by 11 residues, were chosen for containing NetMHCpan/NetMHCII-predicted epitopes with affinity below 50 nM. The study asked whether earlier vaccination against Japanese encephalitis virus (JEV) or yellow fever virus (YFV) shaped CD4 T cell responses to the Zika vaccine.

After labeling with CellTrace CFSE, PBMCs were cultured for 6 days in RPMI containing roughly 7.5% human serum along with peptide pools, each at roughly 0.94 ug/mL. Unfixed proliferating CD4 T cells were sorted on a BD FACSAria as live CD56-CD19-CD16-CD3+CD4+ CFSE-low cells. Enrolled adults were healthy and seronegative for ZIKV, JEV, YFV, DENV and WNV by microneutralization screening. The samples were drawn from a phase 1 trial of an alum-adjuvanted Zika purified-inactivated virus (ZPIV) vaccine that was randomized, double-blinded and placebo-controlled. Peripheral blood mononuclear cells were isolated using a standard procedure and then kept frozen in liquid nitrogen until they were used. General study outcomes and caveats: Only a few individuals showed CD8 T cell responses to the ZIKV peptide pools, and those responses were of very low magnitude. The samples grouped by participant and showed no similarity across individuals, which suggests that no public TCRs were detected. In JEV-pre-vaccinated donors, the repertoire richness of CD4 T cells responding to conserved ZIKV epitopes dropped significantly after ZPIV. Higher repertoire similarity across time-points and stimulations was observed in JEV-pre-vaccinated donors than in YFV-pre-vaccinated donors, indicating that more clonotypes were common to ZIKV and JEV stimulation. The individual peptides behind the cross-reactive responses were not identified because limits on sample size made peptide-pool deconvolution impossible. The analysis was restricted to a subset of trial participants with three doses and adequate samples, and the entire vaccinated cohort was not analyzed.

To prepare the library, 5' RACE was applied. TCRbeta libraries were pooled in proportion to their sorted cell numbers before sequencing. RNAzol RT was used to extract total RNA from the sorted cells, and cDNA was then synthesized using an oligo(dT) primer together with a template-switching oligo. The TCRbeta V-CDR3-J region was PCR-amplified with Kapa HiFi using a SMARTer oligo primer and a TCRbeta constant-region primer. A second PCR attached Illumina adaptors and sample-specific index barcodes, followed by HighPrep bead cleanup and Bioanalyzer confirmation of a band of roughly 650 bp. Libraries were sequenced on an Illumina MiSeq with 2x151 bp paired-end reads. In the original analysis: Reads were demultiplexed with an in-house Java program, and MiXCR assigned TCRbeta annotations and counted clonotypes. Repertoire overlap was assessed with Morisita-Horn indices from the R package vegan, and UPGMA clustering and Circos plots of recurring clonotypes were generated. Shannon diversity and richness were each normalized to the maximum value possible given the input cell numbers, so the resulting values fell between 0 and 1. MUSCLE was used to align CDR3beta sequences, SeqinR to compute distances, and R to plot multidimensional scaling. TCRdb passed the public sequencing reads through fastp at Q25 and MiXCR, retaining productive beta sequences. A single entry per CDR3 protein holds the most common genes and DNA from its merged rows. TCRdb, not the authors, supplied the V and J calls. This sample is represented by about 680 distinct CDR3 sequences; around 3.6% of them were singletons. Over 20% of the sample rests with the top ten.

This clonotype is deemed large (0.1 to 1%). Qualities for individual bases were not recorded, and no much larger clone is one base off. CDR1 and CDR2 are drawn from the germline V gene: MNHEY, SVGEGT. The cysteine opens and the phenylalanine closes a CDR3 of 14 amino acids. CDR3 DNA is the only sequence kept; it has 42 bases, read in frame from the first base. Unmatched junction bases come to 7, with V trimmed by 6 bases and J by 4 bases. The chain is made from TRBV6-2 or TRBV6-3 and TRBJ1-2; TRBD1 fits 8 bases in the junction. The starting material was antigen-activated CD4+ T cells from blood, cultured, obtained during a Zika inactivated vaccine study. The source is an adult woman who received an inactivated Zika virus vaccine. The DNA reads as follows: TGTGCCAGCAGACTAACCGGGACAGGCTATGGCTACACCTTC. It is translated as CASRLTGTGYGYTF.